The clone carrying this TCR beta chain was recorded at least ten times. The sample belongs to a study of human T cells and chemical hapten exposure. TCRdb reprocessed the RACE reads via MiXCR and lists one record per CDR3 protein. The table records approximately 41,000 distinct CDR3 sequences, just under 4% of them present only once. The CDR3 sequence is 15 residues long. V gave up 5 bases and J gave up 4 bases, with 14 bases separating them. The germline CDR1 and CDR2 sequences are SGHAT and FQNNGV. Indicated time point: patch test 1, 2 weeks after DPC sensitization. Stated treatment: therapeutic diphenylcyclopropenone sensitization with weekly scalp DPC. The authors extracted total RNA from unfractionated whole blood.

The receptor was isolated from a man aged 45 to 65 with alopecia areata. Some clones in this sample may be carry-over from other donors' samples. The starting material was whole blood, obtained in connection with sensitization to the hapten diphenylcyclopropenone (DPC). The chain employs TRBV11-2 and TRBJ2-2; D gene ambiguous. In DNA form, the CDR3 reads TGTGCCAGCAGCGCGAGGTCCAGCGCCACCGGGGAGCTGTTTTTT. Translation gives CASSARSSATGELFF.